The sequence of this T cell receptor beta chain was determined in a study of T cell changes during pregnancy in multiple sclerosis. TCRdb's table, derived via immunoSEQ multiplex PCR, lists solely in-frame clones and lacks some. The sample holds some 81,000 clones; about 91% are singletons and the top ten take 1.9%. Sequencing was performed on peripheral blood, taken before pregnancy. This sequence originates from a female donor with multiple sclerosis, enrolled in a pregnancy study.

The CDR3 region is CASKPGGGYGYTF. The CDR3 nucleotides are TGTGCCAGCAAGCCGGGGGGCGGGTATGGCTACACCTTC. The J gene is TRBJ1-2, the V gene TRBV6-5, with D perhaps matching TRBD1 (6 bases). V shed 7 bases and J shed 5 bases, with 14 bases lying between them. Germline CDR1 is MNHEY and CDR2 is SVGAGI. The CDR3 has 13 residues.